These 9 T cell receptor beta chains were sequenced from one sample in a study of resident and recirculating memory T cells in vitiligo. Sequencing was performed with immunoSEQ multiplex PCR; in TCRdb, only in-frame clones are kept and a portion is missing. Here the sample spans fewer than 80,000 clones, 80% to 95% being singletons. The sample consisted of blood. These receptors originate from a male donor with vitiligo.

Here the CDR3 reads CASSLLGLAGGETQYF. The DNA of the CDR3 is TGTGCCAGCAGTCTCCTCGGACTAGCGGGGGGAGAGACCCAGTACTTC. The chain combines TRBV9 with TRBJ2-5; 14 positions agree with TRBD2. This CDR3 has 16 amino acids. Losses at the gene ends were 5 bases for V and 4 bases for J; bases not matched to a gene: 7. Per germline, CDR1 SGDLS and CDR2 YYNGEE.

V and J are TRBV7-2 and TRBJ1-2, with D tentatively TRBD1 (5 bases). CDR1 is SGHTA, CDR2 FQGNSA, per germline. The CDR3 length is 14 residues. Trimming removed 1 base at V and 7 bases at J, with 13 bases between. CDR3 region: CASSLEPGPLGYTF. The CDR3 DNA follows: TGTGCCAGCAGCTTAGAGCCAGGGCCCCTTGGCTACACCTTC. Using reference TRBV7-2 and TRBJ1-2 for the parts outside the CDR3, the full variable domain is GAGVSQSPSNKVTEKGKDVELRCDPISGHTALYWYRQSLGQGLEFLIYFQGNSAPDKSGLPSDRFSAERTGGSVSTLTIQRTQQEDSAVYLCASSLEPGPLGYTFGSGTRLTVV.

The CDR3 nucleotides read TGTGCCAGCAGCTTATTGTCAGGGAACGGCTACACCTTC. Encoded protein: CASSLLSGNGYTF. The V gene is TRBV7-2, the J gene TRBJ1-2, with TRBD1 as a possible D gene (5 bases). The CDR3 contains 13 residues. Germline V gene data show CDR1 as SGHTA and CDR2 as FQGNSA. V lost 2 bases, J lost 8 bases, and 12 bases lay in between.

The genes are TRBV4-2 and TRBJ2-1, with 7 bases identical to TRBD1. This CDR3 has 17 residues. Trimming took 0 bases from V and 2 from J; bases not matched to a gene: 7. Germline CDR1 is LGHNA and CDR2 is YNFKEQ. CDR3 DNA: TGTGCCAGCAGCCAAGAAGGACAGGATGCTCCCTACAATGAGCAGTTCTTC. Amino acid sequence: CASSQEGQDAPYNEQFF.

The chain recombines TRBV7-2 with TRBJ1-3; maybe TRBD1 (6 bases). The V gene lost 5 bases and the J gene lost 1 base, with 12 bases spanning the gap. Germline CDR1 reads SGHTA; CDR2 reads FQGNSA. This CDR3 has 15 amino acids. The CDR3 bases are TGTGCCAGCAGCCCAAGGCAGGGGTCTGGAAACACCATATATTTT. This sequence encodes CASSPRQGSGNTIYF.

Here the CDR3 reads CASAIQGAGGELFF. Written as DNA, the CDR3 is TGTGCCAGTGCCATCCAGGGGGCCGGCGGGGAGCTGTTTTTT. This chain links TRBV19 with TRBJ2-2; 8 nucleotides align to TRBD1. After removal of 8 bases from V and 7 bases from J, the junction contained 9 bases not matched to a gene. Per germline, CDR1 LNHDA and CDR2 SQIVND (reference sequence). The CDR3 contains 14 residues.

This chain connects TRBV6-1 to TRBJ2-7; TRBD2 agrees at 14 bases. Germline assignment: CDR1 MNHNS and CDR2 SASEGT. With 5 bases clipped from V and 6 bases from J, the junction kept 6 bases outside the gene matches. The CDR3 length is 15 residues. CDR3 sequence reads: CASSQGLAGGSEQYF. In DNA, the CDR3 is TGTGCCAGCAGTCAAGGACTAGCGGGGGGCTCCGAGCAGTACTTC.

The genes are TRBV28 and TRBJ1-5; perhaps TRBD1 as D (5 bases). V lost 4 bases and J 4 bases, leaving 11 bases between the germline ends. This CDR3 is 14 amino acids long. CDR1 is MDHEN and CDR2 is SYDVKM in the germline V gene. The CDR3 protein is CASSSGLFNQPQHF. In DNA, the CDR3 is TGTGCCAGCAGTTCAGGGCTTTTTAATCAGCCCCAGCATTTT. The whole variable domain, filled in from reference TRBV28 and TRBJ1-5, reads DVKVTQSSRYLVKRTGEKVFLECVQDMDHENMFWYRQDPGLGLRLIYFSYDVKMKEKGDIPEGYSVSREKKERFSLILESASTNQTSMYLCASSSGLFNQPQHFGDGTRLSIL.

V and J are TRBV2 and TRBJ1-5, with 7 bases fitting TRBD1. The CDR3 runs to 14 residues. The germline V gene has CDR1 SNHLY and CDR2 FYNNEI. With 5 bases clipped from V and 6 bases from J, the junction kept 7 bases outside the gene matches. DNA for the CDR3: TGTGCCAGCAGTAAGACAGGGATGGGTCAGCCCCAGCATTTT. Protein: CASSKTGMGQPQHF.